The clone carrying this T cell receptor beta chain was seen just once. The data were obtained in a study of resident and recirculating memory T cells in vitiligo. The overall study: Shave-biopsy epidermis from lesional and nonlesional skin was sequenced alongside PBMCs.

No change in lesions over the prior 6 months defined stable disease. Repertoires were generated with immunoSEQ multiplex PCR, while TCRdb's copy carries only in-frame clones and drops some. This sample has around 70,000 clones; 80% to 95% occur once, and the top ten carry just under 5%. Trimming removed 4 bases at V and 4 bases at J, with 13 bases between. The CDR3 has 14 amino acids. Germline V CDR1 and CDR2: SGHTA, FQGNSA. The material sequenced was blood. The V call is TRBV7-2, the J call TRBJ1-2, with D possibly being TRBD1 (6 bases). This sequence was found in a male donor with vitiligo. CDR3 coding DNA: TGTGCCAGCAGCTCCCCAGTGGGGGCCTATGGCTACACCTTC. Translating gives CASSSPVGAYGYTF.